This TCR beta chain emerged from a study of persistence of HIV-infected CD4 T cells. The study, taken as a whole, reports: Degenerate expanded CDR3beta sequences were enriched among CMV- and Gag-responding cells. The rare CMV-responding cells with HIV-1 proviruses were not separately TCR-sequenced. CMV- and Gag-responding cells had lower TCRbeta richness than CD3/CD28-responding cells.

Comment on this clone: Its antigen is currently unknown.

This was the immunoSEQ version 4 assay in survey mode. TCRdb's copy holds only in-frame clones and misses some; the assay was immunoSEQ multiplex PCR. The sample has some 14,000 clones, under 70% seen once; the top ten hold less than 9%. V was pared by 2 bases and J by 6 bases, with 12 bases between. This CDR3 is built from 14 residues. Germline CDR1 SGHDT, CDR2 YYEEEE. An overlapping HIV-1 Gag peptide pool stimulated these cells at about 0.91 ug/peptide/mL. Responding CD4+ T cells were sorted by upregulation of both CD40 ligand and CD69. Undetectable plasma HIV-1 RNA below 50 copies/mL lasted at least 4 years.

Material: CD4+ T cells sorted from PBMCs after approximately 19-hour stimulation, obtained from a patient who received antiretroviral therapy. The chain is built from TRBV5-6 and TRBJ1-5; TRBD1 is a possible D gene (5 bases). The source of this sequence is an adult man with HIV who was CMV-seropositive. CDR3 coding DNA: TGTGCCAGCAGCTTATCAGGGCTCGGTCAGCCCCAGCATTTT. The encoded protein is CASSLSGLGQPQHF.